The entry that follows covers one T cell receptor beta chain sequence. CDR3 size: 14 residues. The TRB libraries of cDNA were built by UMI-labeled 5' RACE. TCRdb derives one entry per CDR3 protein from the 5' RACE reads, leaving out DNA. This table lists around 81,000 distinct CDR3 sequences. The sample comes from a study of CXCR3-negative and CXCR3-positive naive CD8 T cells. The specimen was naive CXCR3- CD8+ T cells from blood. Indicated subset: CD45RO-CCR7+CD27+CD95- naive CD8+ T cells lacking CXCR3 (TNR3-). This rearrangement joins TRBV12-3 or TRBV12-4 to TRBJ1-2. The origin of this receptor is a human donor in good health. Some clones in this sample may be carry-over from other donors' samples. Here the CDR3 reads CASNIDSSPYGYTF.